This T cell receptor beta chain was captured in a study of shared clonotypes between healthy human individuals (dated by TCRdb to the early 2020s). About the study as a whole: A couple of women and three men aged 18 to 49 years were included in the cohort. To increase sequencing depth and limit assay-specific biases, different laboratories used diverse techniques to prepare libraries and sequence TCR repertoires. Per donor, three plates each were used for CD4 naive and CD4 memory, two for CD8 naive, and one for CD8 memory. Leukapheresis yielded between about 0.8 and 9.5 billion PBMCs per donor. To estimate repertoire size and how much clonotype sharing occurs between individuals, the study deeply sequenced the blood TCR repertoires of 5 or 6 healthy adults. What the study reported, not specific to this receptor: Because the study included only a small number of donors, the genetic and exposure-history diversity represented was limited. Compared with non-shared clonotypes, the clonotypes found in all four sorted-subset donors had higher generation probabilities. Sampling was restricted to blood, and TCR repertoires in tissue are likely to differ from TCR repertoires in blood. Larger estimated clonotype richness was generally found for naive subsets than for memory subsets. Pairwise subsampling indicated that sequencing depth was expected to affect the degree of clonotype sharing among donors. Incomplete sequencing was indicated by rarefaction of sorted-subset datasets, despite the large sequencing depth. Sharing across a handful of donors was observed for approximately 4.6% of naive CD4, less than 4% of naive CD8, 2% to 2.5% of memory CD4, and roughly 0.4% of memory CD8 clonotypes.

Using the deep immunoSEQ assay, TCR CDR3 regions were amplified from genomic DNA by multiplex PCR. Extracted genomic DNA from each cell subset was distributed evenly across all wells of several immunoSEQ 96-well plates, and each plate was treated as a replicate. For sorted subsets, about 210 ng of genomic DNA, equivalent to 25,000 to 30,000 T cell genomes, went into each replicate PCR. The purified libraries were quantified using a Qubit 3.0 fluorometer, sized with a Bioanalyzer 2100, and then quantified again using the KAPA Library Quantification kit. A separate single-read 150-cycle Illumina NextSeq 550 flow cell was used to sequence each immunoSEQ 96-well plate. Under the source paper's analysis protocol: Because only junctional sequences without quality scores were contained in the immunoSEQ output, filtering matching that applied to full-length reads could not be performed. Sequences were annotated with PyIR, a Python wrapper for IgBLAST v1.9, using IMGT germline references to assign V/J genes and CDR3. Reads with weak V/J assignments (E-value above 1e-6), missing CDR3, stop codons, out-of-frame junctions, or ambiguous translated residues were removed. V3J clonotypes were defined as sequences sharing the same inferred V gene, J gene, and CDR3 amino acid sequence. Percentage overlap between repertoires was computed as shared unique clonotypes divided by the size of the smaller repertoire. RTK rarefaction, the Chao1 estimator, and Recon v2.1 estimates of unobserved clonotypes were used to assess repertoire richness. OLGA was used to compute generation probabilities for all TCRbeta clonotypes that the gDNA method yielded from a handful of donors. TCRdb re-hosts the immuneACCESS table, in-frame sequences only. Its copies lack some clones; in the studies checked, an unresolved V gene accounts for under half of them, and the cause for the rest is not known. The DNA gave D and trimming, while V, J and clone size come from that table. Present in this sample are about 690,000 clones, around 91% of which were seen just once. Less than 40% of the sample goes to the ten largest clones.

From its cysteine to its phenylalanine, the CDR3 spans 16 amino acids. The read is trimmed to its CDR3 DNA, 48 bases read in frame from base 1. Reading the germline V gene gives CDR1 MDHEN and CDR2 SYDVKM. V is pared back by 3 bases and J by 0 bases, with 9 bases lying between the germline termini. The donors were healthy, HIV-negative adults who had no recently reported acute infections or vaccinations. Only Caucasian adults living in Nashville, Tennessee, USA were represented among the donors. The CD8 memory samples were a combination of magnetically selected CD45RO+ cells and CCR7-negative CD45RA+ effector memory (TemRA) cells. Blood was collected by leukapheresis, and PBMCs were isolated by Ficoll-Histopaque density gradient centrifugation and then cryopreserved in liquid nitrogen vapor phase. Analytical flow cytometry was used to check the purity and quantity of each magnetically sorted T cell population. From each sorted fraction, genomic DNA was isolated and quantified by UV absorbance on a Nanodrop 2000c.

This clone was detected a few times. Its recognized antigen is unknown. Base qualities are not provided; no much larger clone lies one nucleotide away. Recombination joined TRBV28 with TRBJ2-6, with TRBD2 perhaps the D gene, on 5 matching bases. The sequenced sample consisted of memory CD8+ T cells from PBMCs. Reading the label with the study, this specimen's cell subset or site is: CD45RO+ cells pooled with CCR7-negative TemRA cells. This receptor was identified in a man between 18 and 29 years old in good health. Some clones in this sample may be carry-over from other donors' samples. CDR3 region: CASSFGEFSGANVLTF. The DNA reads TGTGCCAGCAGTTTTGGGGAGTTCTCTGGGGCCAACGTCCTGACTTTC.